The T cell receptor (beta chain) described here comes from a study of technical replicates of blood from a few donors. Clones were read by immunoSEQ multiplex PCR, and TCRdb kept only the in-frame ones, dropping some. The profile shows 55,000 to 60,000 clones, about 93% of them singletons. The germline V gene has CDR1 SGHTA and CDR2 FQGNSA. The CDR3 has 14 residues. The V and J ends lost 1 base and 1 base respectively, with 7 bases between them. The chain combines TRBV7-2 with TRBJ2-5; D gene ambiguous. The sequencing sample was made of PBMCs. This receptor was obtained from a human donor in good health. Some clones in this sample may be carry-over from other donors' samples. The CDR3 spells CASSLGLLQETQYF. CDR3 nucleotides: TGTGCCAGCAGCTTAGGACTGCTCCAAGAGACCCAGTACTTC. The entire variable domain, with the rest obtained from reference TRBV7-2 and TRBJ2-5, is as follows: GAGVSQSPSNKVTEKGKDVELRCDPISGHTALYWYRQSLGQGLEFLIYFQGNSAPDKSGLPSDRFSAERTGGSVSTLTIQRTQQEDSAVYLCASSLGLLQETQYFGPGTRLLVL.